This paragraph covers one T cell receptor (beta chain) sequence. Source study methods: Reference gene primer amplification in the assay estimated nucleated cell counts. Data came from immunoSEQ multiplex PCR; TCRdb stores just in-frame clones and leaves some out. Clonal size and the V and J genes are those of that table, whereas D and trimming came from the DNA. This table holds fewer than 100,000 clones, about 80% found once. The data are from a study of blood T cell repertoires in COVID-19. Across the whole study: Spain, Italy and the United States supplied samples that represented acute and convalescent COVID-19. Sources were T cells, B-cell-depleted T cells, or PBMCs; the material itself was cDNA or gDNA.

Germline V gene data show CDR1 as MNHEY and CDR2 as SVGEGT. V was clipped by 0 bases and J by 8 bases, with 15 bases between them. The length of the CDR3 is 15 residues. Sequenced material: peripheral blood. This TCR derives from a woman aged 65 to 85 with acute or convalescent COVID-19. The chain links TRBV6-2 or TRBV6-3 to TRBJ2-3, with D hard to call. The CDR3 sequence is CASSYSIQAHGTQYF. In DNA, the CDR3 is TGTGCCAGCAGTTACTCGATCCAGGCACATGGTACGCAGTATTTT.